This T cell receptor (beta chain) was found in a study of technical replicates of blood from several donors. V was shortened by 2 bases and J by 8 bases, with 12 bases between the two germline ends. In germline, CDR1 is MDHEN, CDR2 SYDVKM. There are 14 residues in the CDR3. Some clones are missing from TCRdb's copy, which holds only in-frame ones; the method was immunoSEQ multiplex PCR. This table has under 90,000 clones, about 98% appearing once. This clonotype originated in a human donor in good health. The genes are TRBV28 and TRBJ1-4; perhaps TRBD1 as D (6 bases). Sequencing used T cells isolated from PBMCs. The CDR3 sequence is CASSLNRVGEKLFF. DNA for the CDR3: TGTGCCAGCAGTTTAAACAGGGTGGGCGAAAAACTGTTTTTT.